One TCR beta chain is described in this entry. The antigen is undetermined. Sequencing was performed with immunoSEQ multiplex PCR; in TCRdb, only in-frame clones are kept and a portion is missing. Here the sample spans about 120,000 clones, around 90% being singletons. The CDR3 is 15 amino acids. After removal of 7 bases from V and 4 bases from J, the junction contained 10 bases not matched to a gene. Germline values: CDR1 MNHEY, CDR2 SMNVEV (reference sequence). The source of the sample is a study of T cell responses to AZD1222 COVID-19 vaccine. The study, taken as a whole, reports: A mostly white British donor set with more females was recruited, and clonal diversity was possibly underestimated.

The material sequenced was peripheral blood, taken on day 0 of AZD1222 vaccination. V usage is TRBV27 and J usage is TRBJ2-3; 8 bases are a match to TRBD1. The sequence derives from an adult in good health. The CDR3 protein is CASTYGQGAADTQYF. CDR3 DNA: TGTGCCAGCACATACGGACAGGGAGCCGCAGATACGCAGTATTTT.